Reported below is one T cell receptor beta chain. Its antigen remains unidentified. The sample originates from a study of cytomegalovirus exposure and HLA in healthy donors. The overall study: The 90 to 150 validation repertoires matched the roughly 700 first-cohort repertoires in platform, a later analysis reported. General study points: In vitro data verified a few CMV-associated chains as specific for CMV antigens. Usually a TCR sequence was rare, but some public TCRs were found in many donors. Overall, about 160 TCR beta chains were annotated as cytomegalovirus-associated.

Method: immunoSEQ multiplex PCR; TCRdb's copy keeps in-frame clones and lacks some. The top ten hold around 0.88% of the sample, which has 300,000 to 400,000 clones, 70% to 90% seen once. The CDR3 totals 16 residues. Trimming stripped 3 bases from V and 3 bases from J, with 16 bases between. Germline CDR1 SGHDN, CDR2 FVKESK. This clonotype was obtained from a man younger than 40 in good health and CMV-seronegative. The sample was PBMCs. V usage is TRBV14 and J usage is TRBJ2-3; D perhaps matches TRBD1 (6 bases). In DNA form, the CDR3 reads TGTGCCAGCAGCCAGCTTGGACAGAGATTAACAGATACGCAGTATTTT. Translation gives CASSQLGQRLTDTQYF.